The next 5 T cell receptor beta chains were all read from a single sample in a study of blood T cell repertoires in COVID-19. Sequenced by immunoSEQ multiplex PCR; TCRdb stores in-frame clones only, minus some. The data show some 270,000 clones, around 85% seen once. The specimen was peripheral blood. Source of these receptors: a human donor with COVID-19, enrolled during active disease. The donor label of this sample is uncertain.

The chain couples TRBV5-1 to TRBJ2-7; D is perhaps TRBD2 (6 bases). Germline V CDR1 and CDR2: SGHRS, YFSETQ. CDR3 length equals 13 residues. Between the trimmed V and J ends, which lost 0 bases and 4 bases, there was a span of 8 bases. The CDR3 here is CASSLDGGYEQYF. Here the CDR3 DNA reads TGCGCCAGCAGCTTGGATGGGGGGTACGAGCAGTACTTC.

The chain joins TRBV7-2 to TRBJ1-6; no clear D. The CDR3 is made up of 15 amino acids. In germline, CDR1 is SGHTA, CDR2 FQGNSA. Trimming pared 5 bases from V and 5 bases from J, leaving 13 bases between. The CDR3 nucleotides are TGTGCCAGCAGCATACGACATCCTAATAATTCACCCCTCCACTTT. Translated, it gives CASSIRHPNNSPLHF. The full variable domain, in which reference TRBV7-2 and TRBJ1-6 provide the parts outside the CDR3, is GAGVSQSPSNKVTEKGKDVELRCDPISGHTALYWYRQSLGQGLEFLIYFQGNSAPDKSGLPSDRFSAERTGGSVSTLTIQRTQQEDSAVYLCASSIRHPNNSPLHFGNGTRLTVT.

The chain carries TRBV6-5 and TRBJ1-5; no reliable D call. The germline gives CDR1 MNHEY, CDR2 SVGAGI. The CDR3 is made up of 15 amino acids. V was cut by 2 bases and J by 5 bases, with 13 bases left in between. This CDR3 is CASSYMRGGHQPQHF. CDR3 in DNA: TGTGCCAGCAGTTACATGCGGGGAGGGCATCAGCCCCAGCATTTT.

The chain couples TRBV30 to TRBJ2-2; tentatively, D is TRBD2 (5 bases). CDR1 and CDR2 (germline): GTSNPN, SVGIG (reference sequence). This CDR3 region has 14 residues. V was pared by 4 bases and J by 4 bases, with 13 bases between. CDR3 sequence (DNA): TGTGCCTGGAATCGGCTAGCAGCCACCGGGGAGCTGTTTTTT. This encodes CAWNRLAATGELFF.

The V call is TRBV4-1, the J call TRBJ2-3; 13 bases are a match to TRBD2. Per germline, CDR1 MGHRA and CDR2 YSYEKL. The V segment lost 0 bases and the J segment 0 bases; nucleotides outside the gene matches: 3. The CDR3 length is 18 residues. This CDR3 reads CASSQEGTSGTSTDTQYF. CDR3 DNA: TGCGCCAGCAGCCAAGAGGGGACTAGCGGGACTAGCACAGATACGCAGTATTTT.